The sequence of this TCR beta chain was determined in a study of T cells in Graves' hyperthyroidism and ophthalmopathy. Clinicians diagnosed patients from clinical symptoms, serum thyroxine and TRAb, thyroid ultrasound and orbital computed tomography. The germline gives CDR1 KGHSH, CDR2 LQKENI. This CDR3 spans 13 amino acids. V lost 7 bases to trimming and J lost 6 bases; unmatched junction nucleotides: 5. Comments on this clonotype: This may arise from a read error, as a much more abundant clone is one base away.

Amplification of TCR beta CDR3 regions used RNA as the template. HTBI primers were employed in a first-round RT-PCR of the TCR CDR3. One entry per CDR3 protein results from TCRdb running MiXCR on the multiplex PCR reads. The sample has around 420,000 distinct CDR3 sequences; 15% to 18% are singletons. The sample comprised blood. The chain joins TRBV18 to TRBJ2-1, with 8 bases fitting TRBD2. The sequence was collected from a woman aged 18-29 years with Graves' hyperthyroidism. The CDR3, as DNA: TGTGCCAGCTTACGGGCGGGGGGCAATGAGCAGTTCTTC. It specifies CASLRAGGNEQFF.